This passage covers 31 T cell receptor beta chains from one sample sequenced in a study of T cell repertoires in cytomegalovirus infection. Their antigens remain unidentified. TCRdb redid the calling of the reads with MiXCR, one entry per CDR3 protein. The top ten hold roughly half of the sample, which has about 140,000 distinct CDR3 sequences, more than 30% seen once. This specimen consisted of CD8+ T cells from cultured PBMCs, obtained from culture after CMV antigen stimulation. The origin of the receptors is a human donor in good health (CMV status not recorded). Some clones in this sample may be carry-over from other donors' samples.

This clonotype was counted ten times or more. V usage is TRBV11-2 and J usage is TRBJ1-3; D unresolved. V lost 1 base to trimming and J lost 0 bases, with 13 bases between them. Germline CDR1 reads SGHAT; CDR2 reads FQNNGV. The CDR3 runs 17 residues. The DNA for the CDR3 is TGTGCCAGCAGCTTAGGGGCGGCCCACCTCTCTGGAAACACCATATATTTT. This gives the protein CASSLGAAHLSGNTIYF.

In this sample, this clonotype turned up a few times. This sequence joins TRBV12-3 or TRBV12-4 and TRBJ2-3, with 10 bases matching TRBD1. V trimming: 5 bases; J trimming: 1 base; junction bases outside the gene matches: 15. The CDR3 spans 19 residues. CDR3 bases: TGTGCCAGCAGTGAATTGCCCTGGGGACAGGGGATCCGCACAGATACGCAGTATTTT. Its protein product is CASSELPWGQGIRTDTQYF.

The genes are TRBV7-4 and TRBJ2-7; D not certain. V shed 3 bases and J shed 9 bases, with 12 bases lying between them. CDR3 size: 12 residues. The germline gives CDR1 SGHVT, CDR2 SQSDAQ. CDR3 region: CASSFNTDGQYF. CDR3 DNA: TGTGCCAGCAGCTTTAATACGGATGGGCAGTACTTC. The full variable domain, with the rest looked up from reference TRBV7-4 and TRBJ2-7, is GAGVSQSPRYKVAKRGRDVALRCDSISGHVTLYWYRQTLGQGSEVLTYSQSDAQRDKSGRPSGRFSAERPERSVSTLKIQRTEQGDSAVYLCASSFNTDGQYFGPGTRLTVT.

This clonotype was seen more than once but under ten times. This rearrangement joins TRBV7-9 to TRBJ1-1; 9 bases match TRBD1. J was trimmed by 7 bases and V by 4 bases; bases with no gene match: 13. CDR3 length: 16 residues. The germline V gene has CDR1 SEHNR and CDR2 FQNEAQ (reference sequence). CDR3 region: CASSSSEQGAFIEAFF. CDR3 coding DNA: TGTGCCAGCAGCTCTAGCGAACAGGGGGCTTTTATTGAAGCTTTCTTT. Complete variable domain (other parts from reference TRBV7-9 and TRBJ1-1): DTGVSQNPRHKITKRGQNVTFRCDPISEHNRLYWYRQTLGQGPEFLTYFQNEAQLEKSRLLSDRFSAERPKGSFSTLEIQRTEQGDSAMYLCASSSSEQGAFIEAFFGQGTRLTVV.

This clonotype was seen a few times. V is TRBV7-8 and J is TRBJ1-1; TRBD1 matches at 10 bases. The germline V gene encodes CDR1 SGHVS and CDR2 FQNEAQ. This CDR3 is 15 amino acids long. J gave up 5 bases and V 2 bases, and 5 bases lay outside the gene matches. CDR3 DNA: TGTGCCAGCAGCTTAAAAGGGACAGGGGAAACTGAAGCTTTCTTT. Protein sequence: CASSLKGTGETEAFF.

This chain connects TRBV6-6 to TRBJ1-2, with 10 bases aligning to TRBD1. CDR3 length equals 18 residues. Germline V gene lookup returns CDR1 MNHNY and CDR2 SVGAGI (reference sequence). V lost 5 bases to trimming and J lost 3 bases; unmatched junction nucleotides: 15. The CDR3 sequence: CASSRILFRDRGDYGYTF. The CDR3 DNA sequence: TGTGCCAGCAGTAGGATACTATTCCGGGACAGGGGTGACTATGGCTACACCTTC.

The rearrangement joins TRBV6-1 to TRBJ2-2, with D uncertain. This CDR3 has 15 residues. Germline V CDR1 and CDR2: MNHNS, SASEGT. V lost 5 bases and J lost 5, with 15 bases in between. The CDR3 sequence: CASSLSPEGTGELFF. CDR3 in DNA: TGTGCCAGCAGTCTCTCCCCGGAAGGGACCGGGGAGCTGTTTTTT.

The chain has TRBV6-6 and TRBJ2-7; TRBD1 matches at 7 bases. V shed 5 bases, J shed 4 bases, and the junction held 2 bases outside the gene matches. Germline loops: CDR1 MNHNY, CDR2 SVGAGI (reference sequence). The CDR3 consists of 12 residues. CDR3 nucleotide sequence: TGTGCCAGCAGTCCGGGACAGTACGAGCAGTACTTC. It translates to CASSPGQYEQYF.

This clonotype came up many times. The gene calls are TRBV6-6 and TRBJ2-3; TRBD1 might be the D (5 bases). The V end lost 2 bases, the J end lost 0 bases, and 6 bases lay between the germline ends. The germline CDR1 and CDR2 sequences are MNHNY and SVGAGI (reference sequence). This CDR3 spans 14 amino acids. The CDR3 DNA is TGTGCCAGCAGTTACGGGGCTAGCACAGATACGCAGTATTTT. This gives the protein CASSYGASTDTQYF.

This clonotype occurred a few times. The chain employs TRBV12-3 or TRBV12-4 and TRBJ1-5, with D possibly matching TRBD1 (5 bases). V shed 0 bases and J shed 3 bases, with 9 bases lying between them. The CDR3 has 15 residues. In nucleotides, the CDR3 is TGTGCCAGCAGTTTAGCGGAACAGGTCAATCAGCCCCAGCATTTT. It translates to CASSLAEQVNQPQHF.

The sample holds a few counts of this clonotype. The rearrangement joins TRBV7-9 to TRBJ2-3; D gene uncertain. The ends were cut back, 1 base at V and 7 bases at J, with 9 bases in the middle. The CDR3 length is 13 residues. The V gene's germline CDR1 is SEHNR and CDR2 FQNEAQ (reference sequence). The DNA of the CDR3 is TGTGCCAGCAGCTTAGAATGGGGAAATACGCAGTATTTT. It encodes CASSLEWGNTQYF.

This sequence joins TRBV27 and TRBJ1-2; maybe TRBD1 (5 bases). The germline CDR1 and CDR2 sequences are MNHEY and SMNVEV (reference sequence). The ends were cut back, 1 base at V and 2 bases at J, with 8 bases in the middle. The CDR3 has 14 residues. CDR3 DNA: TGTGCCAGCAGTTTATTTAAGGGGAACTATGGCTACACCTTC. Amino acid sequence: CASSLFKGNYGYTF.

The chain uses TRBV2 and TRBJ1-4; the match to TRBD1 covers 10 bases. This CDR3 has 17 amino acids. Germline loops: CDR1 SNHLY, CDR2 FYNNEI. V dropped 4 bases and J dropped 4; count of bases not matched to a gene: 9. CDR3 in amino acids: CASSALDRGPRNEKLFF. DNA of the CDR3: TGTGCCAGCAGTGCCCTCGACAGGGGGCCTCGTAATGAAAAACTGTTTTTT.

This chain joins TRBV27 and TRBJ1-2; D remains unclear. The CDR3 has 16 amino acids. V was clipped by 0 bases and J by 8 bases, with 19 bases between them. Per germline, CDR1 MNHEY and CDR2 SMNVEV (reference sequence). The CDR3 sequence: CASSLSKGGPAGGYTF. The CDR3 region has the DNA TGTGCCAGCAGTTTATCGAAGGGTGGCCCGGCGGGGGGCTACACCTTC.

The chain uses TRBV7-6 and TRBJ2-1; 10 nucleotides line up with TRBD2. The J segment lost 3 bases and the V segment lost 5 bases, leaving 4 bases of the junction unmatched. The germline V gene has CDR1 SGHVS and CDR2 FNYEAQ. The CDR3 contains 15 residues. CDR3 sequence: CASSHERGGYNEQFF. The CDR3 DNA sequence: TGTGCCAGCAGCCACGAGCGGGGGGGCTACAATGAGCAGTTCTTC.

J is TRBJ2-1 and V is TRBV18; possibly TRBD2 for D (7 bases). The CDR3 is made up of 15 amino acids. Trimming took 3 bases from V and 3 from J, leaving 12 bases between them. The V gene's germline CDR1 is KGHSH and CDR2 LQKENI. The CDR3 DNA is TGTGCCAGCTCACCGGGGGGGCAGCTCTACAATGAGCAGTTCTTC. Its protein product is CASSPGGQLYNEQFF.

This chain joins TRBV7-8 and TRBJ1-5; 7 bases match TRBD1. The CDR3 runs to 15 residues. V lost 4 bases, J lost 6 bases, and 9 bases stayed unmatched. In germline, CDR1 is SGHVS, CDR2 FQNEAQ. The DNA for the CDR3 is TGTGCCAGCAGCTCTACGGGACAGCCAACTCAGCCCCAGCATTTT. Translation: CASSSTGQPTQPQHF.

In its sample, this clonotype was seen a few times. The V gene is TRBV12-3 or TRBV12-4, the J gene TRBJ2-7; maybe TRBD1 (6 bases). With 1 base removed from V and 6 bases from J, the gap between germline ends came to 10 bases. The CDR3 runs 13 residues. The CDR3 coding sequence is TGTGCCAGCAGTTTAGTACAGGGTGCCGAGCAGTACTTC. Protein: CASSLVQGAEQYF.

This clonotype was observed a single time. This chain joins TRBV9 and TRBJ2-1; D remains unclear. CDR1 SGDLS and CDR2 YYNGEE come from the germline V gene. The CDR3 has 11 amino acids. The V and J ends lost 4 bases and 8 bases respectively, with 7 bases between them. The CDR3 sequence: CASSHSDEQFF. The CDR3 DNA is TGTGCCAGCAGCCACTCAGATGAGCAGTTCTTC.

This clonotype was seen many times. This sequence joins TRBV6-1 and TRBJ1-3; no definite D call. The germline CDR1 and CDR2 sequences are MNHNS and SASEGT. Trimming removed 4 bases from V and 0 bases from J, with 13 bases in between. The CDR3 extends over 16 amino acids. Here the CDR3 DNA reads TGTGCCAGCAGTGTTACAGCAACGTCCTCTGGAAACACCATATATTTT. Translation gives CASSVTATSSGNTIYF.

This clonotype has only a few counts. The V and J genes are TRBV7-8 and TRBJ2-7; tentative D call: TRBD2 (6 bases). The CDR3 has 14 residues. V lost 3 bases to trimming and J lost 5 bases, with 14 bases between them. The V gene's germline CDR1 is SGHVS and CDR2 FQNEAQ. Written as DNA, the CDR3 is TGTGCCAGCAGCTTTCTCGGAGGGCAGGACGAGCAGTACTTC. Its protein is CASSFLGGQDEQYF.

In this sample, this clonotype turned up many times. The CDR3 DNA reads TGTGCCAGCAGTAACCCTCTATGGGATACGCAGTATTTT. Protein product: CASSNPLWDTQYF. V usage is TRBV28 and J usage is TRBJ2-3; the D is unclear. The germline V gene has CDR1 MDHEN and CDR2 SYDVKM. The V end was cut by 5 bases, the J end by 6 bases, with 12 bases between. This CDR3 has 13 amino acids.

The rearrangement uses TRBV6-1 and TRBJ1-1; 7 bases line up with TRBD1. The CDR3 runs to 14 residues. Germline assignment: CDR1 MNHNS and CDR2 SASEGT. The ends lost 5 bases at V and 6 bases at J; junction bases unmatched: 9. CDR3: CASSYSQGWPEAFF. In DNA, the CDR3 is TGTGCCAGCAGTTATTCACAGGGGTGGCCTGAAGCTTTCTTT.

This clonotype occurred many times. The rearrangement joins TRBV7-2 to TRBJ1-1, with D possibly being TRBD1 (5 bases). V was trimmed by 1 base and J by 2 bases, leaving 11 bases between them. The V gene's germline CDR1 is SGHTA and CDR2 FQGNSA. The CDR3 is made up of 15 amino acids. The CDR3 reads CASSLVAGPNTEAFF. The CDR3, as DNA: TGTGCCAGCAGCTTAGTAGCGGGGCCAAACACTGAAGCTTTCTTT.

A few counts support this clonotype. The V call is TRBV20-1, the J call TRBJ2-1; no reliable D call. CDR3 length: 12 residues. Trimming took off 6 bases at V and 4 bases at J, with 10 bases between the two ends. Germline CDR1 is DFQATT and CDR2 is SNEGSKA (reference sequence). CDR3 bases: TGCAGTGCGTCTGACTGGTACAATGAGCAGTTCTTC. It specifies CSASDWYNEQFF.

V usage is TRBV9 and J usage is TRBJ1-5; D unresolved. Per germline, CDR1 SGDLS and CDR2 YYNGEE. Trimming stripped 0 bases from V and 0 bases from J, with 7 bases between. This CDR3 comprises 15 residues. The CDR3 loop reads CASSVDRDSNQPQHF. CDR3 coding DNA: TGTGCCAGCAGCGTAGATAGGGATAGCAATCAGCCCCAGCATTTT.

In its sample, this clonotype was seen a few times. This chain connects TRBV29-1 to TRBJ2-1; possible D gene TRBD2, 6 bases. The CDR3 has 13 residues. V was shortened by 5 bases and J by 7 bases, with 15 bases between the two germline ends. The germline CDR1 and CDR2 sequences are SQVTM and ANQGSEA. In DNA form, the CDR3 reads TGCAGCGTTCCCGGTGGTGGGGGGAATGAGCAGTTCTTC. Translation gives CSVPGGGGNEQFF.

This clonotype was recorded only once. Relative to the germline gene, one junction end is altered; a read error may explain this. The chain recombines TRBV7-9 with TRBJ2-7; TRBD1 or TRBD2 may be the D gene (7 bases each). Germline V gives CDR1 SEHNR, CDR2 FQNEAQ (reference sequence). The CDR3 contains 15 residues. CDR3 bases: TGTGCCAGCAGCGACAGGGAGGGAACACTGTACGAGCAGAACTTC. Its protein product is CASSDREGTLYEQNF.

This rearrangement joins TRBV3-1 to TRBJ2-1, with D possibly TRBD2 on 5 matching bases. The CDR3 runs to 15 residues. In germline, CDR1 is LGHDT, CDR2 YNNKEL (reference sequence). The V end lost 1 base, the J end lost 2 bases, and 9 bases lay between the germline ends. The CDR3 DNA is TGTGCCAGCAGCCAAGCCCGGGGTGCCTACAATGAGCAGTTCTTC. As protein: CASSQARGAYNEQFF.

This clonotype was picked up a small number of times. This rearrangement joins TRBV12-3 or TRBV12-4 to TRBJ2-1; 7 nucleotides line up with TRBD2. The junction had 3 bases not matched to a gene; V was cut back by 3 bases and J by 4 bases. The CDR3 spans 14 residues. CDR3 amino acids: CASSFGRGYNEQFF. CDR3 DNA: TGTGCCAGCAGTTTTGGGCGGGGGTACAATGAGCAGTTCTTC.

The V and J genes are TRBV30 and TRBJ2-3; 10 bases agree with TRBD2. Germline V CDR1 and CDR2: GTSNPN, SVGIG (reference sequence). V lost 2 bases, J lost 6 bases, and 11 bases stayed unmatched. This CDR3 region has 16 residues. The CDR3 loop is CAWSRLAGGLGDTQYF. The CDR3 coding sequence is TGTGCCTGGAGTCGACTAGCGGGCGGGCTCGGGGATACGCAGTATTTT.